This T cell receptor (beta chain) was identified in a study of cytomegalovirus exposure and HLA in healthy donors. Primers included in the PCR were 60 Vbeta and 13 Jbeta primers. Produced via immunoSEQ multiplex PCR; TCRdb's table is partial and in-frame only. In all, the sample yields about 160,000 clones. Of note for this clone: Its antigen is currently unknown.

CDR1 SNHLY and CDR2 FYNNEI come from the germline V gene. V lost 5 bases and J 3 bases, leaving 13 bases between the germline ends. The CDR3 consists of 15 residues. Findings and caveats of the study: As confirmed in vitro, a few CMV-associated chains were specific for CMV antigens. Reports showed the classifier diagnosing cytomegalovirus status with high specificity and sensitivity. Accurate HLA-A and HLA-B prediction from TCR beta sequences was reported for most subjects. V- and J-gene trimming in TCR beta was tied to a missense DCLRE1C variant by an analysis performed later.

This TCR derives from a man aged 25 to 45 in good health and CMV-seronegative. This chain links TRBV2 with TRBJ1-4; tentatively, D is TRBD1 (6 bases). The sequencing input was PBMCs. CDR3 in amino acids: CASSRGGSPNEKLFF. Written as DNA, the CDR3 is TGTGCCAGCAGTAGGGGGGGGTCACCTAATGAAAAACTGTTTTTT.